The 28 T cell receptor beta chains below were found in one sample sequenced in a study of T-cell memory formation after mild COVID-19. TCRdb itself ran the 5' RACE reads through MiXCR, one entry per CDR3 protein. The table shows a few hundred thousand distinct CDR3 sequences, with approximately 15% occurring only once. The sample comprised PBMCs or a T cell subset sorted from them (not recorded which). The origin of the receptors is a man aged 18-30 years who had mild COVID-19 (a few samples of this study predate the infection). Cell type and time point are not known.

The rearrangement uses TRBV7-2 and TRBJ1-4; unclear D gene. The CDR3 spans 12 residues. Trimming left V 5 bases short and J 5 bases short, with 6 bases between. The germline CDR1 and CDR2 sequences are SGHTA and FQGNSA. The CDR3 region is CASSQPNEKLFF. The CDR3 DNA sequence: TGTGCCAGCAGCCAACCCAATGAAAAACTGTTTTTT.

This clonotype was seen a handful of times. The CDR3 nucleotides read TGTGCCAGCAGCCATGGCAGGGCACCAGGGCAGCCCCAGCATTTT. This translates into CASSHGRAPGQPQHF. V and J are TRBV7-8 and TRBJ1-5, with D possibly being TRBD1 (5 bases). Trimming removed 5 bases from V and 7 bases from J, with 18 bases in between. The CDR3 totals 15 residues. Germline V lookup: CDR1 SGHVS, CDR2 FQNEAQ.

This clonotype was observed at least ten times. The rearrangement joins TRBV4-3 to TRBJ1-5; perhaps TRBD1 as D (5 bases). Trimming removed 1 base from V and 2 bases from J, with 6 bases in between. The CDR3 loop spans 14 amino acids. CDR1 and CDR2 (germline): LGHNA, YSLEER. As DNA, the CDR3 is TGCGCCAGCAGCCAAGGGGGACGCAATCAGCCCCAGCATTTT. Encoded protein: CASSQGGRNQPQHF.

This clonotype was counted many times. The genes are TRBV7-2 and TRBJ2-7; D is perhaps TRBD2 (7 bases). Germline CDR1 reads SGHTA; CDR2 reads FQGNSA. V lost 3 bases and J 3 bases, leaving 12 bases between the germline ends. The CDR3 is 14 amino acids. CDR3 amino acids: CASSLRGPSYEQYF. DNA for the CDR3: TGTGCCAGCAGCTTGCGGGGGCCCAGCTACGAGCAGTACTTC.

The chain recombines TRBV5-1 with TRBJ2-1, with 11 bases aligning to TRBD2. This CDR3 has 17 amino acids. V trimming: 4 bases; J trimming: 8 bases; junction bases outside the gene matches: 14. Germline V lookup: CDR1 SGHRS, CDR2 YFSETQ. CDR3 sequence reads: CASSLLAGAKVSDEQFF. For the CDR3, the DNA is TGCGCCAGCAGCCTACTAGCGGGGGCTAAGGTGAGCGATGAGCAGTTCTTC.

The CDR3 DNA follows: TGCAGTGCTTCTAGGGGGGAACACACTGAAGCTTTCTTT. Amino acid sequence: CSASRGEHTEAFF. This rearrangement joins TRBV20-1 to TRBJ1-1; maybe TRBD1 (6 bases). The germline V and J ends were trimmed by 5 bases and 3 bases, with 13 bases remaining between them. CDR1 and CDR2 from the germline V gene are DFQATT and SNEGSKA (reference sequence). The CDR3 length is 13 residues.

This clonotype turned up a few times. The chain recombines TRBV7-9 with TRBJ2-3; TRBD2 aligns across 10 bases. This CDR3 is 15 amino acids long. Germline V CDR1 and CDR2: SEHNR, FQNEAQ (reference sequence). V dropped 1 base and J dropped 7; count of bases not matched to a gene: 5. CDR3 nucleotides: TGTGCCAGCAGCTTAGTGAGACTAGCGGGTAATACGCAGTATTTT. This encodes CASSLVRLAGNTQYF.

The rearrangement joins TRBV11-2 to TRBJ2-3; D unclear. CDR1 is SGHAT, CDR2 FQNNGV, per germline. V was cut by 1 base and J by 0 bases, with 23 bases left in between. The CDR3 has 20 residues. The CDR3: CASSLVPPTAPRPSTDTQYF. CDR3 DNA: TGTGCCAGCAGCTTAGTCCCCCCGACGGCCCCACGGCCTAGCACAGATACGCAGTATTTT. Using reference TRBV11-2 and TRBJ2-3 for the parts outside the CDR3, the full variable domain is EAGVAQSPRYKIIEKRQSVAFWCNPISGHATLYWYQQILGQGPKLLIQFQNNGVVDDSQLPKDRFSAERLKGVDSTLKIQPAKLEDSAVYLCASSLVPPTAPRPSTDTQYFGPGTRLTVL.

This chain joins TRBV4-3 and TRBJ2-7; the match to TRBD1 covers 7 bases. J was trimmed by 6 bases and V by 3 bases; bases with no gene match: 11. The germline gives CDR1 LGHNA, CDR2 YSLEER. There are 15 residues in the CDR3. Here the CDR3 reads CASSHRQGQGTEQYF. Here the CDR3 DNA reads TGCGCCAGCAGCCACCGACAGGGACAAGGAACCGAGCAGTACTTC.

The chain employs TRBV18 and TRBJ1-2, with 11 bases aligning to TRBD1. The germline V gene encodes CDR1 KGHSH and CDR2 LQKENI. The CDR3 length is 15 residues. Trimming removed 3 bases from V and 2 bases from J; junction bases left unmatched: 2. CDR3 in DNA: TGTGCCAGCTCACCGGGACAGGGGGGCAACTATGGCTACACCTTC. This codes for CASSPGQGGNYGYTF.

This clonotype was picked up a small number of times. The V gene is TRBV28, the J gene TRBJ1-2, with D maybe TRBD1 (5 bases). Trimming removed 1 base from V and 2 bases from J, with 8 bases in between. The CDR3 sequence is 14 residues long. Germline CDR1 reads MDHEN; CDR2 reads SYDVKM. The CDR3 DNA follows: TGTGCCAGCAGTTTATTTAACAGGAACTATGGCTACACCTTC. This sequence encodes CASSLFNRNYGYTF.

This clonotype came up a few times. CDR3 nucleotide sequence: TGCGCCAGCAGCTCTGACATTGACTATGGCTACACCTTC. Translating it yields CASSSDIDYGYTF. This chain uses TRBV5-1 with TRBJ1-2; D not resolved. Germline V gene sequence: CDR1 SGHRS, CDR2 YFSETQ. The ends were cut back, 3 bases at V and 3 bases at J, with 9 bases in the middle. This CDR3 is 13 amino acids long.

The J gene is TRBJ2-2, the V gene TRBV24-1, with no clear D. V was pared by 1 base and J by 5 bases, with 4 bases between. The CDR3 is made up of 13 amino acids. Germline V CDR1 and CDR2: KGHDR, SFDVKD. The CDR3: CATSDFNTGELFF. In nucleotides, the CDR3 is TGTGCCACCAGTGATTTCAATACCGGGGAGCTGTTTTTT.

Only a few counts were recorded for this clonotype. The chain links TRBV18 to TRBJ1-1; D uncertain. CDR3 length: 15 amino acids. Germline V gene data show CDR1 as KGHSH and CDR2 as LQKENI. The V end lost 0 bases, the J end lost 1 base, and 9 bases lay between the germline ends. CDR3 sequence reads: CASSPPASGNTEAFF. The CDR3 bases are TGTGCCAGCTCACCACCGGCCAGTGGGAACACTGAAGCTTTCTTT. The full variable domain, its missing parts supplied by reference TRBV18 and TRBJ1-1, is NAGVMQNPRHLVRRRGQEARLRCSPMKGHSHVYWYRQLPEEGLKFMVYLQKENIIDESGMPKERFSAEFPKEGPSILRIQQVVRGDSAAYFCASSPPASGNTEAFFGQGTRLTVV.

This clonotype has only a few counts. The chain has TRBV7-2 and TRBJ1-2, with 8 bases fitting TRBD1. This CDR3 region has 15 residues. CDR1 SGHTA and CDR2 FQGNSA come from the germline V gene. V dropped 0 bases and J dropped 3; count of bases not matched to a gene: 3. CDR3 sequence (DNA): TGTGCCAGCAGCTTAGCGGGACAGGTCTACTATGGCTACACCTTC. It is translated as CASSLAGQVYYGYTF.

This chain joins TRBV11-2 and TRBJ1-1, with 10 bases lining up with TRBD1. CDR3 length: 15 residues. Trimming took 5 bases from V and 5 from J; bases not matched to a gene: 8. CDR1 is SGHAT and CDR2 is FQNNGV in the germline V gene. CDR3 sequence (DNA): TGTGCCAGCAGCCGCCGGGACAGGGGTGTTACTGAAGCTTTCTTT. Amino acid sequence: CASSRRDRGVTEAFF. Full variable domain (remainder filled in from reference TRBV11-2 and TRBJ1-1): EAGVAQSPRYKIIEKRQSVAFWCNPISGHATLYWYQQILGQGPKLLIQFQNNGVVDDSQLPKDRFSAERLKGVDSTLKIQPAKLEDSAVYLCASSRRDRGVTEAFFGQGTRLTVV.

The CDR3 DNA sequence: TGTGCCAGCAGCCCAGGTCTCTGGGGGAACACTGAAGCTTTCTTT. This encodes CASSPGLWGNTEAFF. This chain links TRBV7-2 with TRBJ1-1; D is unresolved. CDR3 size: 15 residues. The V end was cut by 5 bases, the J end by 1 base, with 14 bases between. The germline V gene has CDR1 SGHTA and CDR2 FQGNSA.

This clonotype was counted a few times. The rearrangement joins TRBV7-2 to TRBJ2-3, with D maybe TRBD2 (6 bases). Trimming stripped 3 bases from V and 5 bases from J, with 21 bases between. The CDR3 is made up of 17 amino acids. Germline V lookup: CDR1 SGHTA, CDR2 FQGNSA. The CDR3 nucleotides are TGTGCCAGCAGCTTGAGGGACTCCGCTTATTTTATAGATACGCAGTATTTT. Residues: CASSLRDSAYFIDTQYF.

V and J are TRBV7-9 and TRBJ2-5; D gene unclear. V lost 1 base and J 1 base, leaving 10 bases between the germline ends. CDR1 and CDR2 from the germline V gene are SEHNR and FQNEAQ (reference sequence). The CDR3 has 15 amino acids. CDR3 sequence reads: CASSLGIRGQETQYF. DNA for the CDR3: TGTGCCAGCAGCTTAGGGATCCGCGGCCAAGAGACCCAGTACTTC.

For this clonotype: One end of the junction is discordant with germline, which a read error may explain. This rearrangement joins TRBV29-1 to TRBJ2-1, with TRBD2 identical over 10 bases. Germline V gives CDR1 SQVTM, CDR2 ANQGSEA. This CDR3 has 15 residues. CDR3 bases: TGCAGCGGTGAAGAGGCTAGCGGGGGATACAATGAGCAGTTCTTC. This sequence encodes CSGEEASGGYNEQFF.

This chain joins TRBV12-3 or TRBV12-4 and TRBJ1-2; a possible D gene is TRBD1 (5 bases). CDR3 length equals 14 residues. Trimming shortened V by 1 base and J by 7 bases, and 13 bases separated the two germline ends. This CDR3 reads CASSLGREQVGYTF. DNA of the CDR3: TGTGCCAGCAGTTTAGGCAGGGAGCAGGTTGGCTACACCTTC.

This clonotype turned up a few times. This chain joins TRBV6-6 and TRBJ2-2, with a tentative D call TRBD2 (6 bases). V lost 6 bases and J 5 bases, leaving 22 bases between the germline ends. Germline V CDR1 and CDR2: MNHNY, SVGAGI (reference sequence). CDR3 length: 17 amino acids. CDR3 amino acids: CASSLPPGTAFTGELFF. The DNA of the CDR3 is TGTGCCAGCAGCCTACCTCCCGGGACTGCTTTTACCGGGGAGCTGTTTTTT.

The table lists this clonotype with a few counts. DNA for the CDR3: TGCGCCAGCAGCTTCATCAGGGGGCTCACTGAAGCTTTCTTT. It translates to CASSFIRGLTEAFF. The rearrangement uses TRBV5-1 and TRBJ1-1; 8 bases agree with TRBD1. This CDR3 is built from 14 residues. Trimming took 2 bases from V and 4 from J; bases not matched to a gene: 4. Germline V lookup: CDR1 SGHRS, CDR2 YFSETQ. Combining the CDR3 with reference TRBV5-1 and TRBJ1-1 gives the whole variable domain KAGVTQTPRYLIKTRGQQVTLSCSPISGHRSVSWYQQTPGQGLQFLFEYFSETQRNKGNFPGRFSGRQFSNSRSEMNVSTLELGDSALYLCASSFIRGLTEAFFGQGTRLTVV.

Ten or more counts support this clonotype. The V call is TRBV12-3 or TRBV12-4, the J call TRBJ2-2, with D perhaps assigned TRBD1 or TRBD2 (5 bases each). V was shortened by 6 bases and J by 6 bases, with 17 bases between the two germline ends. The length of the CDR3 is 15 residues. As DNA, the CDR3 is TGTGCCAGCAGCCGGGACGCGGCTCTTCCCGGGGAGCTGTTTTTT. Protein: CASSRDAALPGELFF.

This chain uses TRBV6-4 with TRBJ2-7; TRBD1 or TRBD2 may be the D gene (6 bases each). Trimming pared 7 bases from V and 3 bases from J, leaving 16 bases between. CDR1 MRHNA and CDR2 SNTAGT come from the germline V gene. The CDR3 contains 14 residues. As DNA, the CDR3 is TGTGCCAGCAACCGCGACAGGAGGGGCTACGAGCAGTACGTC. This gives the protein CASNRDRRGYEQYV.

The J gene is TRBJ1-1, the V gene TRBV4-1; TRBD1 aligns across 7 bases. The CDR3 is 15 residues long. The junction had 8 bases not matched to a gene; V was cut back by 2 bases and J by 5 bases. CDR1 is MGHRA and CDR2 is YSYEKL in the germline V gene. Here the CDR3 reads CASSQQRAGGTEAFF. The CDR3, as DNA: TGCGCCAGCAGCCAACAGCGGGCAGGGGGAACTGAAGCTTTCTTT.

This clonotype has only a few counts. The chain recombines TRBV7-9 with TRBJ2-1; TRBD1 agrees at 8 bases. The J segment lost 5 bases and the V segment lost 3 bases, leaving 9 bases of the junction unmatched. CDR1 and CDR2 (germline): SEHNR, FQNEAQ (reference sequence). The CDR3 contains 16 residues. The CDR3 here is CASSLGRTGPHNEQFF. CDR3 DNA: TGTGCCAGCAGCTTGGGGCGGACAGGGCCGCACAATGAGCAGTTCTTC. Looking up the rest from reference TRBV7-9 and TRBJ2-1 gives the full variable domain: DTGVSQNPRHKITKRGQNVTFRCDPISEHNRLYWYRQTLGQGPEFLTYFQNEAQLEKSRLLSDRFSAERPKGSFSTLEIQRTEQGDSAMYLCASSLGRTGPHNEQFFGPGTRLTVL.

As concerns this clonotype: A read error is possible here, since a much larger clone lies one base away. This rearrangement joins TRBV12-3 or TRBV12-4 to TRBJ2-7, with a tentative D call TRBD1 (5 bases). This CDR3 is 13 amino acids long. The V and J ends lost 3 bases and 3 bases respectively, with 9 bases between them. The chain's CDR3 is CASSLGPVYEQYF. In DNA, the CDR3 is TGTGCCAGCAGTTTGGGGCCAGTCTACGAGCAGTACTTC.